Following are 6 T cell receptor beta chains from one sample sequenced in a study of identical twins. TCRdb re-called the 5' RACE reads through MiXCR, storing one row per CDR3 protein. This table holds over 550,000 distinct CDR3 sequences, 7% to 7.5% found once. These sequences were also reported in another study, on yellow fever vaccine responses in identical twins.

Sample: PBMCs. Source of these receptors: a woman younger than 35 in good health.

This clonotype was found a few times. This chain connects TRBV20-1 to TRBJ2-7; D is ambiguous. V shed 3 bases and J shed 6 bases, with 6 bases lying between them. Germline assignment: CDR1 DFQATT and CDR2 SNEGSKA (reference sequence). The CDR3 has 10 amino acids. CDR3 loop: CSARGGEQYF. In nucleotides, the CDR3 is TGCAGTGCTAGGGGTGGCGAGCAGTACTTC.

This clonotype has ten or more counts. In DNA, the CDR3 is TGCAGTGCTAGAGCCCTAGCGCACTACAATGAGCAGTTCTTC. Its translation: CSARALAHYNEQFF. V is TRBV20-1 and J is TRBJ2-1; tentative D call: TRBD2 (6 bases). Germline values: CDR1 DFQATT, CDR2 SNEGSKA (reference sequence). Trimming cost V 1 base and J 3 bases, with 10 bases left between them. The CDR3 sequence is 14 residues long.

This clonotype was counted at least ten times. The chain couples TRBV11-2 to TRBJ1-2; 7 nucleotides align to TRBD1. V gave up 5 bases and J gave up 2 bases; unmatched junction bases: 5. The germline V gene encodes CDR1 SGHAT and CDR2 FQNNGV. The CDR3 is made up of 14 amino acids. CDR3 loop: CASSLATGNYGYTF. In DNA form, the CDR3 reads TGTGCCAGCAGCCTTGCGACAGGGAACTATGGCTACACCTTC.

A few counts support this clonotype. CDR3 region: CASSGDSGANVLTF. In DNA, the CDR3 is TGCGCCAGCAGTGGTGACTCTGGGGCCAACGTCCTGACTTTC. This rearrangement joins TRBV5-1 to TRBJ2-6; D remains unclear. This CDR3 contains 14 residues. CDR1 and CDR2 (germline): SGHRS, YFSETQ. V was cut by 5 bases and J by 0 bases, with 6 bases left in between.

This clonotype was picked up many times. The genes are TRBV10-3 and TRBJ2-3; D is ambiguous. V was clipped by 2 bases and J by 4 bases, with 7 bases between them. In germline, CDR1 is ENHRY, CDR2 SYGVKD. The CDR3 length is 13 residues. The CDR3 DNA sequence: TGTGCCATCAGTGAGCAGGAGTCAGATACGCAGTATTTT. It codes for CAISEQESDTQYF.

V usage is TRBV4-1 and J usage is TRBJ2-5; 7 bases align to TRBD2. The CDR3 consists of 16 residues. With 1 base clipped from V and 4 bases from J, the junction kept 9 bases outside the gene matches. CDR1 MGHRA and CDR2 YSYEKL come from the germline V gene. CDR3 residues: CASSQGWGGPSETQYF. CDR3 bases: TGCGCCAGCAGCCAAGGGTGGGGGGGACCTTCAGAGACCCAGTACTTC.